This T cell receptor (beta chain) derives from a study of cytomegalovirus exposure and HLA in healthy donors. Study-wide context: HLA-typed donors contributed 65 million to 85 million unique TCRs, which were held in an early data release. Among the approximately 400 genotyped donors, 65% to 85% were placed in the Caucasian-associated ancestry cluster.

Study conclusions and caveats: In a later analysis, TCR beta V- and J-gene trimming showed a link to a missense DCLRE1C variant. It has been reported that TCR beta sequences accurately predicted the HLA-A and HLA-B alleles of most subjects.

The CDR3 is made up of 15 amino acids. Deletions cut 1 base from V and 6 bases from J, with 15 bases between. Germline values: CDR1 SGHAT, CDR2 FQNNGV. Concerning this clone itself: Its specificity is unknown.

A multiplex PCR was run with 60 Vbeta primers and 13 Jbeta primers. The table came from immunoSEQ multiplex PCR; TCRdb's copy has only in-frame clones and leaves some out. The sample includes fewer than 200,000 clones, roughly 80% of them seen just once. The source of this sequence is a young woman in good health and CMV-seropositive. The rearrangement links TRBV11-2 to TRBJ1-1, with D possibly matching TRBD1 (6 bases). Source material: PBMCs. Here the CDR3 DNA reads TGTGCCAGCAGCTTAGGCGTGGGGGCTTTCCCTGAAGCTTTCTTT. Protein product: CASSLGVGAFPEAFF.